The T cell receptor (beta chain) described here comes from a study of blood T cells in healthy people across ages. In the study overall: About one barcoded beta molecule per two T cells was captured by template switching.

Through a sample-barcoded 5' primer and a J-beta primer mix, a second PCR was run for roughly 6 to 12 cycles. Every individual sample yielded 2.5 million or more paired-end reads (each containing CDR3). One entry per CDR3 protein results from TCRdb running MiXCR on the 5' RACE reads. The sample gives hundreds of thousands of distinct CDR3 sequences, around 34% of which show up once; 10% to 15% is in the top ten. Overall study results and limits: Per million T cells, the diversity of TCR beta decreased roughly linearly as age advanced. Calculation of diversity from one million T cells yielded estimates considered to be underestimates.

The CDR3 covers 12 residues. V dropped 3 bases and J dropped 7 bases, with 4 bases sitting between them. Germline V gene data show CDR1 as KGHSH and CDR2 as LQKENI. Concerning this clonotype: The antigen is not known.

Sequencing was done on a sample of blood. The chain recombines TRBV18 with TRBJ1-6; D remains ambiguous. The receptor was isolated from a man aged 18 to 35 in good health. The CDR3 here is CASSPENSPLHF. CDR3 nucleotide sequence: TGTGCCAGCTCACCGGAGAATTCACCCCTCCACTTT. The full variable domain, its missing parts supplied by reference TRBV18 and TRBJ1-6, is NAGVMQNPRHLVRRRGQEARLRCSPMKGHSHVYWYRQLPEEGLKFMVYLQKENIIDESGMPKERFSAEFPKEGPSILRIQQVVRGDSAAYFCASSPENSPLHFGNGTRLTVT.